A selection of T cell receptor beta chains follows, all from one sample in a study of cytomegalovirus exposure and HLA in healthy donors. The table came from immunoSEQ multiplex PCR; TCRdb's copy has only in-frame clones and leaves some out. The sample carries around 150,000 clones, about 77% recorded once. Material for sequencing was PBMCs. The receptors here all came from a woman in her forties or fifties in good health and CMV-seronegative. The CDR3 runs from the conserved cysteine through the conserved F or W. The order of the fields is J gene, CDR3 length, V gene, D gene, clone size, CDR3 protein, CDR3 DNA. A D gene is named only where the DNA matches it firmly. A clone size is listed for some rows: how often the clone was seen (once, few, many), or a class if it is expanded.

TRBJ2-7	13	TRBV6-5	NA	NA	CASSYSINLDRLF	TGTGCCAGCAGTTACTCGATAAATTTGGACAGACTCTTC
TRBJ2-6	18	TRBV7-6	NA	NA	CASSLAGGGFSGANVLTF	TGTGCCAGCAGCTTAGCGGGGGGAGGTTTCTCTGGGGCCAACGTCCTGACTTTC
TRBJ2-7	14	TRBV18	TRBD1	once	CASSPGTGSYEQYF	TGTGCCAGCTCACCTGGGACAGGGAGCTACGAGCAGTACTTC
TRBJ1-1	13	TRBV18	TRBD1	few	CAGSTGAPTEAFF	TGTGCCGGATCGACAGGGGCCCCCACTGAAGCTTTCTTT
TRBJ2-7	12	TRBV7-3	NA	NA	CASSLGRSEQYF	TGTGCCAGCAGCTTGGGCAGATCCGAGCAGTACTTC
TRBJ2-2	16	TRBV5-4	NA	few	CASSLGGLLNTGELFF	TGTGCCAGCAGCTTGGGCGGGTTATTGAACACCGGGGAGCTGTTTTTT
TRBJ2-3	16	TRBV6-6	NA	NA	CASSPTRRTSTDTQYF	TGTGCCAGCAGTCCGACCCGGCGGACTAGCACAGATACGCAGTATTTT
TRBJ2-3	16	TRBV6-4	NA	NA	CASSDNTGYHTDTQYF	TGTGCCAGCAGTGACAACACAGGATACCACACAGATACGCAGTATTTT
TRBJ1-1	15	TRBV6-6	NA	NA	CASSYSDGGAAEAFF	TGTGCCAGCAGTTACTCCGATGGGGGCGCGGCTGAAGCTTTCTTT
TRBJ1-2	15	TRBV4-3	TRBD1	NA	CASSTPTGAAFGYTF	TGCGCCAGCAGCACCCCTACAGGGGCGGCATTTGGCTACACCTTC
TRBJ1-5	15	TRBV27	TRBD1	NA	CASSLRQGGTQPQHF	TGTGCCAGCAGTTTGCGACAGGGAGGAACGCAGCCCCAGCATTTT
TRBJ1-2	12	TRBV27	TRBD1	NA	CASRTGGNGYTF	TGTGCCAGCAGGACAGGGGGGAACGGCTACACCTTC
TRBJ2-7	13	TRBV6-1	TRBD2	once	CASRGSGTYEQYF	TGTGCCAGCAGAGGCAGCGGGACCTACGAGCAGTACTTC
TRBJ2-7	14	TRBV4-3	NA	few	CASSQGLGTYEQYF	TGCGCCAGCAGCCAAGGTCTGGGCACCTACGAGCAGTACTTC
TRBJ2-1	15	TRBV6-1	NA	NA	CASSEWVGAYNEQFF	TGTGCCAGCAGTGAATGGGTCGGGGCCTACAATGAGCAGTTCTTC
TRBJ1-5	13	TRBV10-2	NA	NA	CASSGSTYQPQHF	TGCGCCAGCAGCGGTTCCACCTATCAGCCCCAGCATTTT
TRBJ1-5	15	TRBV19	NA	NA	CASSIQAHSNQPQHF	TGTGCCAGTAGTATCCAAGCCCATAGCAATCAGCCCCAGCATTTT
TRBJ1-1	14	TRBV19	NA	NA	CASSIKQPNTEAFF	TGTGCCAGTAGTATTAAACAACCGAACACTGAAGCTTTCTTT
TRBJ1-3	13	TRBV5-1	NA	NA	CASSLGDGNTIYF	TGCGCCAGCAGCTTGGGAGATGGAAACACCATATATTTT
TRBJ2-1	14	TRBV11-2	NA	NA	CASSLILGGGEQFF	TGTGCCAGCAGCTTAATCTTGGGCGGGGGCGAGCAGTTCTTC
TRBJ1-5	16	TRBV10-3	NA	NA	CAISEFGTHSNQPQHF	TGTGCCATCAGTGAGTTTGGGACACATAGCAATCAGCCCCAGCATTTT
TRBJ1-5	15	TRBV7-8	NA	once	CASSFRQGDNQPQHF	TGTGCCAGCAGCTTTCGGCAGGGTGACAATCAGCCCCAGCATTTT
TRBJ2-5	12	TRBV12-5	NA	NA	CASGLGQETQYF	TGTGCTAGTGGTTTGGGACAGGAGACCCAGTACTTC
TRBJ2-5	16	TRBV5-1	NA	NA	CASSLEGRGREETQYF	TGCGCCAGCAGCTTGGAGGGCAGGGGAAGGGAAGAGACCCAGTACTTC
TRBJ1-2	17	TRBV5-1	NA	NA	CASSLLPIDDSSYGYTF	TGCGCCAGCAGCTTGCTCCCCATAGATGACAGCAGCTATGGCTACACCTTC
TRBJ1-6	14	TRBV7-8	NA	NA	CASSYQISNSPLHF	TGTGCCAGCAGTTACCAGATATCGAATTCACCCCTCCACTTT
TRBJ1-1	12	TRBV2	NA	NA	CASRSDIAEAFF	TGTGCCAGCAGGTCTGACATAGCTGAAGCTTTCTTT